This T cell receptor beta chain came from a study of blood T cell repertoires in COVID-19. The overall study: Samples came from the United States, Italy and Spain, spanning acute and convalescent COVID-19. T cells, B-cell-depleted T cells, or PBMCs supplied cDNA or gDNA.

CDR1 is SGHRS and CDR2 is YFSETQ in the germline V gene. CDR3 length: 14 residues. V was clipped by 2 bases and J by 4 bases, with 10 bases between them. The authors' processing: Reference gene primer amplification gave estimated nucleated cell counts. The method was immunoSEQ multiplex PCR; TCRdb's version includes in-frame clones alone and lacks a portion of them. V and J calls and clone size follow that table, whereas D and trimming were derived from the DNA. This sample has nearly 80,000 clones, with approximately 80% found just once. The material sequenced was peripheral blood. The source of this sequence is a woman in her seventies with acute or convalescent COVID-19. The genes are TRBV5-1 and TRBJ1-5; D remains unclear. CDR3 region: CASSFDGGNQPQHF. The DNA for the CDR3 is TGCGCCAGCAGCTTCGACGGCGGTAATCAGCCCCAGCATTTT.